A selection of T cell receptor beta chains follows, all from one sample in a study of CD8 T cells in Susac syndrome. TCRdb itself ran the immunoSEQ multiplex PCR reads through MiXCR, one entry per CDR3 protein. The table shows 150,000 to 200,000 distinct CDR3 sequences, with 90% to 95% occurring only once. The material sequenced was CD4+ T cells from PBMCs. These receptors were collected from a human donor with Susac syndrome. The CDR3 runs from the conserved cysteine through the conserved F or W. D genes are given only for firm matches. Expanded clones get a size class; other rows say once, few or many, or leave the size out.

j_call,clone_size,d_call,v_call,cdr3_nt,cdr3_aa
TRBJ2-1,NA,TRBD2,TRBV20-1,TGCAGTGCTAGATGGGCGGGGGGGCCGAATGAGCAGTTCTTC,CSARWAGGPNEQFF
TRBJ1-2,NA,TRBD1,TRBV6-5,TGTGCCAGCAGTTCGTCCGGGACAGGCCCCTATGACTACACCTTC,CASSSSGTGPYDYTF
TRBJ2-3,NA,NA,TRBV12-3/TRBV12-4,TGTGCCAGCAACCTAAACACAGATACGCAGTATTTT,CASNLNTDTQYF
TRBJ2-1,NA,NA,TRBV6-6,TGTGCCAGCAGTTGGCTCGGGACGGATTCCTACAATGAGCAGTTCTTC,CASSWLGTDSYNEQFF
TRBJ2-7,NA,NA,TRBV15,TGTGCCACCAGCAGAGCAGACACCCACTACGAGCAGTACTTC,CATSRADTHYEQYF
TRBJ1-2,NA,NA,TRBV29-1,TGCAGCGTCGGAGAACCTGATGGCTACACCTTC,CSVGEPDGYTF
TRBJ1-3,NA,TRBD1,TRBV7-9,TGTGCCAGCAGCTTAAACCCCTCCCAGGGGGCTGGAAACACCATATATTTT,CASSLNPSQGAGNTIYF
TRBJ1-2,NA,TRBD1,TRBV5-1,TGCGCCAGCAGCTGGGTGACAGGGAGTGGCTACACCTTC,CASSWVTGSGYTF
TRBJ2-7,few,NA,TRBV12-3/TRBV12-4,TGTGCCAGCAGTTTTCTTGACGAGCAGTACTTC,CASSFLDEQYF
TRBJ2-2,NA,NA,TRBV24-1,TGTGCCACCAGCGCCGGCAGGTCCACCGGGGAGCTGTTTTTT,CATSAGRSTGELFF
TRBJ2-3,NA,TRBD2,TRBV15,TGTGCCACCAGCAGAGATCGGGGGGTCACAGATACGCAGTATTTT,CATSRDRGVTDTQYF
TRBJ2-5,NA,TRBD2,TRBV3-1,TGTGCCAGCAGCCCAACCATAGCGGGGGGGCGAGAGACCCAGTACTTC,CASSPTIAGGRETQYF
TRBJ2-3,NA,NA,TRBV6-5,TGTGCCAGCAGTTACGGGGTAGCTACAGATACGCAGTATTTT,CASSYGVATDTQYF
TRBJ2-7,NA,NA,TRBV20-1,TGCAGTGCGGTCCTGAGATCCTACGAGCAGTACTTC,CSAVLRSYEQYF
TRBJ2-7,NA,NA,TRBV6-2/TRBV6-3,TGTGCCAGCCGCAGGTCAGGGGCCACTCGCGAGCAGTACTTC,CASRRSGATREQYF
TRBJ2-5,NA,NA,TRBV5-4,TGTGCCAGCAGCTTGGTTGCCGCTGGGGAGACCCAGTACTTC,CASSLVAAGETQYF
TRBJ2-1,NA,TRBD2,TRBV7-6,TGTGCCAGCAGCTTAGGACCAAGGGAGGGGCGCTCCTACAATGAGCAGTTCTTC,CASSLGPREGRSYNEQFF
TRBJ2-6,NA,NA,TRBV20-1,TGCAGTGCTAGTTTGGGGGGCGCTGGGGCCAACGTCCTGACTTTC,CSASLGGAGANVLTF
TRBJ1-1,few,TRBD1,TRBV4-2,TGTGCCAGCAGCCGAGACAGGGTCAACACTGAAGCTTTCTTT,CASSRDRVNTEAFF
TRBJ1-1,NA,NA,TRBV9,TGTGCCAGCAGCGTTTTTCCCCGGGAAGGGGGGCGGACTGAAGCTTTCTTT,CASSVFPREGGRTEAFF
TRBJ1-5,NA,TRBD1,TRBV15,TGTGCCACCAGCAACCGACAGGGACTGTGGGATCAGCCCCAGCATTTT,CATSNRQGLWDQPQHF
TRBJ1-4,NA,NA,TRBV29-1,TGCAGCGTTTCGCGGGATAATGAAAAACTGTTTTTT,CSVSRDNEKLFF
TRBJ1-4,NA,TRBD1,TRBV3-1,TGTGCCAGCAGCCAAGGGACAGGGATTAATGAAAAACTGTTTTTT,CASSQGTGINEKLFF
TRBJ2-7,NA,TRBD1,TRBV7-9,TGTGCCAGCAGCTTCGGGACAGGGGGCACCTACGAGCAGTACTTC,CASSFGTGGTYEQYF
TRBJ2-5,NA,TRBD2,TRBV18,TGTGCCAGCTCACCAGAGACTAGCGGGATGGAGACCCAGTACTTC,CASSPETSGMETQYF
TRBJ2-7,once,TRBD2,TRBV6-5,TGTGCCAGCAGTTACCTTAGGACTAGTGCCTACGAGCAGTACTTC,CASSYLRTSAYEQYF
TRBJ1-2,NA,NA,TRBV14,TGTGCCAGCAGCCAAGTCGGGACTCAAGGCTACACCTTC,CASSQVGTQGYTF
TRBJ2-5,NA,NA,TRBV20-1,TGCAGTGCTGGCAATGGACAGAATTTCCAAGAGACCCAGTACTTC,CSAGNGQNFQETQYF
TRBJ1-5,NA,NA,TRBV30,TGTGCCTGGAGTTTTCCAGGGCCCGACCTTGGGCCCCAGCATTTT,CAWSFPGPDLGPQHF
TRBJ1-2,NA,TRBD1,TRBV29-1,TGCAGCGTTGAAGTTATACAGGGGGATGGCTACACCTTC,CSVEVIQGDGYTF
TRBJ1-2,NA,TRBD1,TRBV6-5,TGTGCCAGCAGTTACGGGGGGACAGGGGGCGGTAACTATGGCTACACCTTC,CASSYGGTGGGNYGYTF
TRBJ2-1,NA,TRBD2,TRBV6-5,TGTGCCAGCAGTTGGACTAGCGGGGGGGCCTATGAGCAGTTCTTC,CASSWTSGGAYEQFF
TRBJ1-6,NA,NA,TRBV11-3,TGTGCCAGCAGCTTAAGACCGACGGGTAATTCACCCCTCCACTTT,CASSLRPTGNSPLHF
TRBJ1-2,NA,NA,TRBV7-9,TGTGCCAGCAGCTTCGGGTATGACTATGGCTACACCTTC,CASSFGYDYGYTF
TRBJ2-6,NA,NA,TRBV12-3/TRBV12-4,TGTGCCGCTAGGAGGGGCCAGGGTCAATCTGGGGCCAACGTCCTGACTTTC,CAARRGQGQSGANVLTF
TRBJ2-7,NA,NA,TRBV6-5,TGTGCCAGCCGCGCGGGGTTCTACGAGCAGTACTTC,CASRAGFYEQYF
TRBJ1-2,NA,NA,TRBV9,TGTGCCAGCAGCGTAGATCGGGGGCTGGGTGGCTACACCTTC,CASSVDRGLGGYTF
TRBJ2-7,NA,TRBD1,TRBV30,TGTGCCTGGAGTGGCAGGGGGTGGTACGAGCAGTACTTC,CAWSGRGWYEQYF
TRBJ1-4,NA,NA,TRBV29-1,TGCAGCGTTCAAACGTCGCTCGGGGCAGGGTCTGCTGAAAAACTGTTTTTT,CSVQTSLGAGSAEKLFF
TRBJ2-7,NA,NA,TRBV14,TGTGCCAGCAGCCGAGCCGTGGAGGGGTTCTACGAGCAGTACTTC,CASSRAVEGFYEQYF